The next 20 T cell receptor beta chains were all read from a single sample in a study of a mutant IDH1 vaccine in newly diagnosed glioma. Using immunoSEQ multiplex PCR, the repertoire was profiled, and TCRdb retains in-frame clones only, with some absent. The sample shows some 56,000 clones, about 71% of them seen only once. What these receptors recognize is not known. Time point indicated: week 47, end of study. Each dose of the vaccine consisted of 300 ug of mutant IDH1 20-mer peptide, with topical imiquimod. The material was PBMCs, obtained from a glioma patient whose treatment included an IDH1 peptide vaccine. The receptors come from a middle-aged man with glioma.

The rearrangement links TRBV5-6 to TRBJ1-4, with 10 bases lining up with TRBD1. Germline-derived CDR1 and CDR2 are SGHDT and YYEEEE. The CDR3 length is 14 residues. Trimming took 2 bases from V and 8 from J; bases not matched to a gene: 3. CDR3 nucleotides: TGTGCCAGCAGCTTACGACAGGGGGCGGAAAAACTGTTTTTT. Its protein is CASSLRQGAEKLFF.

The chain combines TRBV29-1 with TRBJ2-5; D is possibly TRBD1 or TRBD2 (5 bases each). This CDR3 is 14 amino acids long. CDR1 is SQVTM and CDR2 is ANQGSEA in the germline V gene. The V end was cut by 5 bases, the J end by 4 bases, with 17 bases between. DNA for the CDR3: TGCAGCGTTAAACCAGGGAGTACCCGAGAGACCCAGTACTTC. Protein sequence: CSVKPGSTRETQYF.

At least ten counts were recorded for this clone. CDR3 in amino acids: CASSSKPGTDAELFF. In nucleotides, the CDR3 is TGTGCCAGCAGCTCAAAACCTGGGACAGACGCGGAGCTGTTTTTT. The rearrangement links TRBV11-3 to TRBJ2-2, with 7 positions matching TRBD1. This CDR3 has 15 residues. V dropped 4 bases and J dropped 10; count of bases not matched to a gene: 12. CDR1 and CDR2 (germline): SGHNT, YENEEA.

V usage is TRBV27 and J usage is TRBJ1-2; 7 positions agree with TRBD1. The CDR3 length is 13 residues. Germline-derived CDR1 and CDR2 are MNHEY and SMNVEV (reference sequence). V lost 6 bases to trimming and J lost 4 bases; unmatched junction nucleotides: 5. CDR3 nucleotide sequence: TGTGCCAGCAGCCTTGGGACAGCCTATGGCTACACCTTC. Translation gives CASSLGTAYGYTF.

The rearrangement joins TRBV11-2 to TRBJ2-2; D tentatively reads TRBD1 or TRBD2 (6 bases each). The CDR3 extends over 19 amino acids. The V end was cut by 5 bases, the J end by 5 bases, with 27 bases between. The germline CDR1 and CDR2 sequences are SGHAT and FQNNGV. The CDR3 nucleotides are TGTGCCAGCAGCCCCGGGGGCGAGGGAAGGAAATCCTGGACCGGGGAGCTGTTTTTT. Encoded protein: CASSPGGEGRKSWTGELFF.

V gene TRBV7-2 combines with J gene TRBJ2-1; D may be TRBD1 (6 bases). CDR1 and CDR2 (germline): SGHTA, FQGNSA. V lost 6 bases, J lost 8 bases, and 14 bases lay in between. The CDR3 consists of 13 residues. The CDR3 DNA reads as TGTGCCAGCAGACCAACAGGGCAGGATGAGCAGTTCTTC. The encoded protein is CASRPTGQDEQFF.

This clone was found many times. The junction and the germline gene differ at one end; a read error may be behind it. The chain carries TRBV9 and TRBJ2-2; weak D call: TRBD1 (6 bases). CDR1 is SGDLS and CDR2 is YYNGEE in the germline V gene. This CDR3 comprises 19 residues. CDR3 DNA: TGTGCCAGCAGCGTAGAGGGGGTATTAGGCTTCCTGAACCCCGGGGAGCTGTTTTTT. Protein product: CASSVEGVLGFLNPGELFF.

In its sample, this clone was seen a few times. The CDR3 loop is CASSTGQGGTDTQYF. The CDR3, as DNA: TGTGCCAGCAGCACCGGACAGGGGGGCACAGATACGCAGTATTTT. V gene TRBV5-6 combines with J gene TRBJ2-3; 10 bases align to TRBD1. The trim removed 4 bases at V and 1 base at J, leaving 3 bases unmatched. The length of the CDR3 is 15 residues. Looked up from germline, CDR1 is SGHDT and CDR2 is YYEEEE. The full variable domain, rest sourced from reference TRBV5-6 and TRBJ2-3, is DAGVTQSPTHLIKTRGQQVTLRCSPKSGHDTVSWYQQALGQGPQFIFQYYEEEERQRGNFPDRFSGHQFPNYSSELNVNALLLGDSALYLCASSTGQGGTDTQYFGPGTRLTVL.

This chain links TRBV29-1 with TRBJ1-1; 7 positions match TRBD1. The CDR3 consists of 13 residues. V was clipped by 8 bases and J by 4 bases; unmatched bases: 10. Germline lookup yields CDR1 SQVTM and CDR2 ANQGSEA. The CDR3 nucleotides are TGCAGCTTGATGACAGGGTTGGGCACTGAAGCTTTCTTT. Encoded protein: CSLMTGLGTEAFF.

The chain couples TRBV5-8 to TRBJ2-1; D unclear. CDR3 length equals 10 residues. Looked up from germline, CDR1 is SGHTS and CDR2 is YDEGEE. Trimming left V 0 bases short and J 10 bases short, with 2 bases between. CDR3 region: CASSLGEQFF. CDR3 nucleotides: TGTGCCAGCAGCTTGGGGGAGCAGTTCTTC.

The chain recombines TRBV19 with TRBJ2-1; D call uncertain. The V end lost 0 bases, the J end lost 5 bases, and 11 bases lay between the germline ends. The CDR3 loop spans 15 amino acids. The germline gives CDR1 LNHDA, CDR2 SQIVND (reference sequence). In DNA form, the CDR3 reads TGTGCCAGTAGTATAGACAGAGAGACCAACAATGAGCAGTTCTTC. Protein product: CASSIDRETNNEQFF. The whole variable domain, remainder taken from reference TRBV19 and TRBJ2-1, is DGGITQSPKYLFRKEGQNVTLSCEQNLNHDAMYWYRQDPGQGLRLIYYSQIVNDFQKGDIAEGYSVSREKKESFPLTVTSAQKNPTAFYLCASSIDRETNNEQFFGPGTRLTVL.

The chain carries TRBV19 and TRBJ1-1; the D is unclear. Per germline, CDR1 LNHDA and CDR2 SQIVND (reference sequence). Trimming took off 3 bases at V and 5 bases at J, with 16 bases between the two ends. The CDR3 loop spans 15 amino acids. CDR3 sequence: CASSIAMGLRTEAFF. CDR3 DNA: TGTGCCAGTAGTATTGCCATGGGGTTAAGAACTGAAGCTTTCTTT.

The genes are TRBV10-3 and TRBJ1-1; D is unresolved. Germline CDR1 ENHRY, CDR2 SYGVKD. CDR3 length: 12 residues. V was clipped by 6 bases and J by 4 bases, with 9 bases between them. CDR3 bases: TGTGCCATCAGGGCCTCGGGCACTGAAGCTTTCTTT. Protein product: CAIRASGTEAFF.

The chain uses TRBV19 and TRBJ1-3; D call uncertain. The CDR3 is 14 amino acids. V was pared by 5 bases and J by 0 bases, with 8 bases between. Germline CDR1 LNHDA, CDR2 SQIVND (reference sequence). The CDR3 loop reads CASSPRSSGNTIYF. The DNA for the CDR3 is TGTGCCAGTAGTCCGCGGAGCTCTGGAAACACCATATATTTT.

This clone was seen once. V gene TRBV15 combines with J gene TRBJ2-3; D is unresolved. V was pared by 5 bases and J by 1 base, with 4 bases between. CDR1 is LNHNV and CDR2 is YYDKDF in the germline V gene (reference sequence). The CDR3 runs to 12 residues. The CDR3 reads CATSARTDTQYF. CDR3 DNA: TGTGCCACCAGCGCACGCACAGATACGCAGTATTTT.

The chain has TRBV27 and TRBJ1-1; D is ambiguous. Per germline, CDR1 MNHEY and CDR2 SMNVEV (reference sequence). The ends were cut back, 7 bases at V and 2 bases at J, with 14 bases in the middle. The CDR3 is 14 amino acids. CDR3 sequence reads: CASMDQNGNTEAFF. CDR3 DNA sequence: TGTGCCAGCATGGACCAAAACGGAAACACTGAAGCTTTCTTT.

The genes are TRBV19 and TRBJ2-4; no definite D call. CDR3 length: 12 residues. CDR1 is LNHDA and CDR2 is SQIVND in the germline V gene (reference sequence). Trimming took 9 bases from V and 3 from J, leaving 9 bases between them. Written as DNA, the CDR3 is TGTGCCAGGGCGTCAATCAAAAACATTCAGTACTTC. It is translated as CARASIKNIQYF.

CDR3 nucleotide sequence: TGCGCCAGCAGCCTAGACAGGGGGGGCCGTCAGCCCCAGCATTTT. Encoded protein: CASSLDRGGRQPQHF. The chain is built from TRBV4-1 and TRBJ1-5, with 9 bases aligning to TRBD1. This CDR3 is 15 amino acids long. The ends lost 4 bases at V and 6 bases at J; junction bases unmatched: 7. CDR1 MGHRA and CDR2 YSYEKL come from the germline V gene.

The chain carries TRBV5-1 and TRBJ2-1; D not resolved. The germline V gene encodes CDR1 SGHRS and CDR2 YFSETQ. Trimming left V 0 bases short and J 9 bases short, with 4 bases between. The CDR3 covers 11 residues. The CDR3 region is CASSLEFEQFF. For the CDR3, the DNA is TGCGCCAGCAGCTTGGAGTTTGAGCAGTTCTTC.

The chain is built from TRBV5-6 and TRBJ1-3; D call uncertain. CDR1 is SGHDT and CDR2 is YYEEEE in the germline V gene. This CDR3 spans 15 amino acids. V was trimmed by 7 bases and J by 0 bases, leaving 14 bases between them. Written as DNA, the CDR3 is TGTGCCAGCGGGTACGACGTACGCTCTGGAAACACCATATATTTT. It is translated as CASGYDVRSGNTIYF. The full variable domain, completed using reference TRBV5-6 and TRBJ1-3, is DAGVTQSPTHLIKTRGQQVTLRCSPKSGHDTVSWYQQALGQGPQFIFQYYEEEERQRGNFPDRFSGHQFPNYSSELNVNALLLGDSALYLCASGYDVRSGNTIYFGEGSWLTVV.